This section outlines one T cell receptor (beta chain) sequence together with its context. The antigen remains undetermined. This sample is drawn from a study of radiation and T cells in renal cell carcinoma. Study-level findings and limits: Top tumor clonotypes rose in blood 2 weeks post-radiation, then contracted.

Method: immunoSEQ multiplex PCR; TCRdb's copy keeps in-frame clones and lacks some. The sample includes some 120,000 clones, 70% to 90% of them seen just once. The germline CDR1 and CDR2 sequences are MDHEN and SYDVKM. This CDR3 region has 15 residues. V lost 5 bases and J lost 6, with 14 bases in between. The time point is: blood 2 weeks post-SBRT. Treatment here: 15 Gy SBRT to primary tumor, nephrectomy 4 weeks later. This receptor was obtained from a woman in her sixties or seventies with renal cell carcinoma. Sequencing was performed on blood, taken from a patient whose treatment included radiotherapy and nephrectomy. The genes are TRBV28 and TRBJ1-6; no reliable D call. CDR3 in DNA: TGTGCCAGCAGTCCCGGAGGAGGGCGTAATTCACCCCTCCACTTT. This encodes CASSPGGGRNSPLHF. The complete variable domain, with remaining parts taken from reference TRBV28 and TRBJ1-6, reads DVKVTQSSRYLVKRTGEKVFLECVQDMDHENMFWYRQDPGLGLRLIYFSYDVKMKEKGDIPEGYSVSREKKERFSLILESASTNQTSMYLCASSPGGGRNSPLHFGNGTRLTVT.